Shown below are 6 T cell receptor beta chains from a single sample sequenced in a study of post-analysis software for immune sequencing data. Study-wide points: Roughly five TRBV segments were more frequent in patients than controls; TRBV5-6, TRBV5-1 and TRBV20-1 belonged to this group.

Included in the TCR beta cDNA libraries were unique molecular identifiers. TCRdb re-called the PCR reads with MiXCR, one entry per CDR3 protein. The sample lists 750,000 to 900,000 distinct CDR3 sequences, approximately 44% occurring once. No antigen has been identified for these receptors. The sequenced material came from blood. Receptors originate from a girl aged 5-17 years with multiple sclerosis.

The V gene is TRBV28, the J gene TRBJ2-7; 12 nucleotides agree with TRBD2. V trimming: 4 bases; J trimming: 6 bases; junction bases outside the gene matches: 7. The CDR3 runs 15 residues. The germline CDR1 and CDR2 sequences are MDHEN and SYDVKM. The CDR3 is CASSSSGTSGFEQYF. CDR3 nucleotides: TGTGCCAGCAGTTCGTCCGGGACTAGCGGGTTCGAGCAGTACTTC.

The rearrangement uses TRBV20-1 and TRBJ2-4, with TRBD2 matching over 11 bases. The J call may be wrong; the DNA end is better matched by TRBJ2-7. Germline CDR1 and CDR2: DFQATT and SNEGSKA (reference sequence). This CDR3 comprises 15 residues. This CDR3 reads CSARETSGRFHEQYF. The CDR3 nucleotides are TGCAGTGCTAGAGAAACTAGCGGGAGATTCCACGAGCAGTACTTC.

V is TRBV27 and J is TRBJ1-4, with TRBD1 identical over 8 bases. This CDR3 comprises 14 residues. The V gene's germline CDR1 is MNHEY and CDR2 SMNVEV (reference sequence). Trimming took 3 bases from V and 11 from J; bases not matched to a gene: 8. Here the CDR3 reads CASSLGNRGEKLFF. CDR3 sequence (DNA): TGTGCCAGCAGTTTGGGAAACAGGGGGGAGAAACTGTTTTTT.

The chain recombines TRBV7-2 with TRBJ2-7, with 10 nucleotides matching TRBD2. V dropped 8 bases and J dropped 4; count of bases not matched to a gene: 8. Germline CDR1 is SGHTA and CDR2 is FQGNSA. This CDR3 has 14 amino acids. The CDR3 region has the DNA TGTGCCAGCGGCCGTCCTAGCGGGAGTTACGAGCAGTACTTC. Residues: CASGRPSGSYEQYF. The variable domain in full, completed from reference TRBV7-2 and TRBJ2-7, reads GAGVSQSPSNKVTEKGKDVELRCDPISGHTALYWYRQSLGQGLEFLIYFQGNSAPDKSGLPSDRFSAERTGGSVSTLTIQRTQQEDSAVYLCASGRPSGSYEQYFGPGTRLTVT.

J is TRBJ1-1 and V is TRBV4-2; D might be TRBD1 (5 bases). This CDR3 comprises 15 residues. Per germline, CDR1 LGHNA and CDR2 YNFKEQ. The germline V and J ends were trimmed by 1 base and 6 bases, with 15 bases remaining between them. The CDR3 region is CASSQGIQVWPEAFF. CDR3 DNA: TGTGCCAGCAGCCAAGGGATACAGGTATGGCCTGAAGCTTTCTTT.

About this clonotype: A much larger clone sits a single nucleotide away, making a read error possible. The chain uses TRBV20-1 and TRBJ2-7; TRBD2 agrees at 7 bases. From germline, CDR1 is DFQATT and CDR2 SNEGSKA (reference sequence). The CDR3 spans 12 residues. Written as DNA, the CDR3 is TGCGGTGCTAGCGGTGGGGGCTACGAGCAGTACTTC. Its protein is CGASGGGYEQYF.